Included here is one T cell receptor beta chain sequence, with context. Which antigen it targets is not known. Base qualities are not at hand, and no much larger clone is one base apart. Each collaborating institution followed its own protocols to collect whole blood in K2EDTA tubes. For TCRbeta analysis, collaborators shipped samples as frozen whole blood, isolated PBMCs, or DNA extracted from either of those sample types. V has 1 base trimmed and J has 7 bases trimmed; junction bases matching no gene number 8. The CDR1 and CDR2 encoded by the germline V gene (reference sequence) are MNHEY and SMNVEV. Spanning cysteine to phenylalanine, the CDR3 consists of 16 amino acids. The kept DNA is CDR3 alone, 48 bases in frame from the first base. This record belongs to a study of blood T cell repertoires in COVID-19 (dated by TCRdb to the early 2020s). With regard to the full study: Samples from collaborators originated in the United States, Italy and Spain and spanned both the acute and convalescent phases of COVID-19. A freely available public database, intended as a resource for researchers studying the immune response to SARS-CoV-2, is where the repertoires were released. The prospective study material was composed of cDNA or gDNA derived from T cells, B-cell-depleted T cells, or PBMCs. The sample metadata nearly always contained a de-identified subject ID, COVID-19 status, age in years and sex. Samples were obtained from the ongoing ImmuneRACE study (first 160 participants) and from 950 to 1,500 subjects provided by 6 global collaborators. Deeply sampled blood TCRbeta repertoires from subjects exposed to, actively infected with, or recovered from COVID-19 were included in the dataset. Where HLA class I and class II types were available, the types were taken from metadata supplied by the sample provider, not from assay-based typing. Results the study describes overall, beyond this receptor: The quantity of clinical and demographic metadata differed by source and by participant and was supplied without curation.

The immunoSEQ Assay, a bias-controlled multiplex PCR, was used to amplify TCRbeta CDR3 regions from genomic DNA. Turning to the authors' computational methods: Within the assay, amplification of reference gene primers was used to estimate how many nucleated cells each sample contained. To quantify the absolute abundance of each unique TCRbeta CDR3 rearrangement, sequence reads were collapsed and filtered. Productive Simpson clonality was computed per sample as the square root of Simpson's diversity index over productive rearrangements. In TCRdb, the immuneACCESS table is reduced to in-frame sequences with V and J assigned. These tables do not hold every clone; where another copy was compared, an unresolved V gene accounts for under half, and the others remain unexplained. D and trimming were read from the DNA, whereas the V and J calls and clone size are those reported in that table. This sample holds 100,000 or so clones; 75% to 95% were observed only once. The ten largest make up 3.9% of the sample.

Recombination linked TRBV27 to TRBJ1-1, and 11 bases in between align with TRBD1. The receptor was isolated from a woman aged 45-60 years in a cohort sampled during active COVID-19. Sequences were obtained from peripheral blood. The CDR3 sequence is CASSLLGQGEVDEAFF. The DNA sequence follows: TGTGCCAGCAGTTTATTGGGACAGGGGGAAGTGGATGAAGCTTTCTTT.